A single sample is the source of the 9 T cell receptor beta chains below, sequenced in a study of cytomegalovirus exposure and HLA in healthy donors. The PCR contained 60 Vbeta and 13 Jbeta primers. The assay was immunoSEQ multiplex PCR, and TCRdb's table has in-frame clones only and misses some. The sample shows about 160,000 clones, 81% of them seen only once. The sequencing sample was made of PBMCs. The source is a woman aged 50 to 60 in good health and CMV-seronegative.

V is TRBV6-5 and J is TRBJ1-1; D unclear. V lost 2 bases to trimming and J lost 4 bases, with 11 bases between them. The CDR3 extends over 14 amino acids. Per the germline V gene, CDR1 is MNHEY and CDR2 is SVGAGI. The CDR3, as DNA: TGTGCCAGCAGTTACCTCGGTAAAGCCACTGAAGCTTTCTTT. This encodes CASSYLGKATEAFF.

The chain's CDR3 is CASSTLDRGNEKLFF. CDR3 coding DNA: TGTGCCAGTAGTACCCTAGACAGGGGAAATGAAAAACTGTTTTTT. This chain links TRBV19 with TRBJ1-4, with 8 nucleotides matching TRBD1. The trim removed 4 bases at V and 5 bases at J, leaving 6 bases unmatched. Germline CDR1 and CDR2: LNHDA and SQIVND (reference sequence). The CDR3 totals 15 residues.

The CDR3 is CASSPGQGLGGELFF. The CDR3 DNA follows: TGTGCCAGCAGCCCCGGACAGGGGTTGGGCGGGGAGCTGTTTTTT. The chain joins TRBV5-6 to TRBJ2-2, with 9 bases that match TRBD1. CDR3 length equals 15 residues. After removal of 4 bases from V and 7 bases from J, the junction contained 8 bases not matched to a gene. CDR1 SGHDT and CDR2 YYEEEE come from the germline V gene.

As to this clone: The junction shows a germline mismatch at one end, possibly a read error. The chain combines TRBV28 with TRBJ1-1, with no clear D. In germline, CDR1 is MDHEN, CDR2 SYDVKM. This CDR3 spans 12 amino acids. Here the CDR3 reads CASRYSNSEAFF. CDR3 nucleotide sequence: TGTGCCAGCAGGTATTCGAACTCTGAAGCTTTCTTT. The whole variable domain, filled in from reference TRBV28 and TRBJ1-1, reads DVKVTQSSRYLVKRTGEKVFLECVQDMDHENMFWYRQDPGLGLRLIYFSYDVKMKEKGDIPEGYSVSREKKERFSLILESASTNQTSMYLCASRYSNSEAFFGQGTRLTVV.

The chain combines TRBV5-1 with TRBJ2-1, with 12 bases matching TRBD1. CDR1 and CDR2 (germline): SGHRS, YFSETQ. The CDR3 covers 16 residues. With V trimmed by 3 bases and J by 6 bases, 7 bases remained unmatched. Here the CDR3 DNA reads TGCGCCAGCAGCTCCGAGGGACAGGGGGCGCGCAATGAGCAGTTCTTC. It translates to CASSSEGQGARNEQFF.

This clone was recorded only once. This chain links TRBV15 with TRBJ2-3; 7 positions match TRBD2. The CDR3 has 17 residues. Germline V gene lookup returns CDR1 LNHNV and CDR2 YYDKDF (reference sequence). Trimming took 0 bases from V and 4 from J; bases not matched to a gene: 10. CDR3 protein: CATSRDRITRGADTQYF. In nucleotides, the CDR3 is TGTGCCACCAGCAGAGATCGAATCACCCGGGGGGCAGATACGCAGTATTTT.

This chain uses TRBV9 with TRBJ2-1; perhaps TRBD2 as D (5 bases). CDR3 size: 17 residues. Germline CDR1 and CDR2: SGDLS and YYNGEE. The V and J ends lost 0 bases and 0 bases respectively, with 13 bases between them. The CDR3 loop reads CASSVGSAPISYNEQFF. In DNA form, the CDR3 reads TGTGCCAGCAGCGTAGGTAGCGCACCGATCTCCTACAATGAGCAGTTCTTC.

This clone occurred once. The rearrangement uses TRBV25-1 and TRBJ1-1; no firm D call. Trimming took off 0 bases at V and 3 bases at J, with 8 bases between the two ends. The CDR3 has 14 residues. Germline CDR1 reads MGHDK; CDR2 reads SYGVNS. The CDR3 spells CASSEYFTYTEAFF. The CDR3 coding sequence is TGTGCCAGCAGTGAATATTTCACTTACACTGAAGCTTTCTTT.

The chain links TRBV29-1 to TRBJ2-1; 15 bases map to TRBD2. Per germline, CDR1 SQVTM and CDR2 ANQGSEA. The length of the CDR3 is 17 residues. J gave up 0 bases and V 5 bases, and 5 bases lay outside the gene matches. CDR3 residues: CSVPGLAGGHSYNEQFF. The CDR3 region has the DNA TGCAGCGTTCCGGGACTAGCGGGAGGACACTCCTACAATGAGCAGTTCTTC.